This T cell receptor beta chain was observed in a study of T cell repertoires in cytomegalovirus infection. Across the whole study: Carrying CMV and the relevant HLA type showed in public TCR beta signatures.

Study outcomes and limitations: HLA-C-restricted, CMV-specific TCR beta clonotypes were dominant ex vivo.

TCRdb used MiXCR to reprocess the reads, holding one entry per CDR3 protein. The sample records about 920,000 distinct CDR3 sequences, roughly 30% being singletons. This CDR3 contains 18 residues. V lost 0 bases and J 2 bases, leaving 19 bases between the germline ends. Germline CDR1 and CDR2: LGHNA and YSLEER. This clonotype showed up just a few times. What it binds is not known. J is TRBJ1-1 and V is TRBV4-3; tentative D call: TRBD1 (6 bases). Sequencing was performed on cultured CD8+ T cells from PBMCs, taken from culture after CMV antigen stimulation. This clonotype was obtained from a human donor in good health (CMV status not recorded). Some clones in this sample may be carry-over from other donors' samples. The CDR3 bases are TGCGCCAGCAGCCAAGATTTAGGAAGGGCAGGGGTTAACACTGAAGCTTTCTTT. This gives the protein CASSQDLGRAGVNTEAFF.